Listed below are T cell receptor beta chains from one sample, sequenced in a study of PD-1 blockade in classical Hodgkin lymphoma. Data came from immunoSEQ multiplex PCR; TCRdb stores just in-frame clones and leaves some out. Counted here are roughly 150,000 clones, about 78% occurring once; the ten biggest clones make up 9.2%. The specimen was peripheral blood mononuclear cells (PBMCs), collected before the second cycle of nivolumab. Receptor source: a human donor with classical Hodgkin lymphoma. Each CDR3 is given with its conserved first and last residue. The order of the fields is CDR3 protein, CDR3 DNA, V gene, clone size, J gene, D gene. The D gene is left open where the match is weak. Clone size is given for some rows only: seen once, a few or many times, or a class if the clone is expanded.

CASSLALAGSYNSPLHF,TGTGCCAGCAGCTTGGCCCTGGCAGGCTCCTATAATTCACCCCTCCACTTT,TRBV5-4,.,TRBJ1-6,.
CAISAMGQGARSEQFF,TGTGCCATCAGTGCGATGGGACAGGGGGCTAGGAGTGAGCAGTTCTTC,TRBV10-3,few,TRBJ2-1,TRBD1
CASVMDSFNQPQHF,TGTGCCAGCGTTATGGACAGTTTCAATCAGCCCCAGCATTTT,TRBV2,many,TRBJ1-5,.
CASGQASSYNEQFF,TGTGCCAGCGGACAGGCTAGCTCCTACAATGAGCAGTTCTTC,TRBV6-5,.,TRBJ2-1,TRBD1
CASSEGPQGASGNTIYF,TGTGCCAGCAGTGAAGGCCCCCAGGGAGCCTCTGGAAACACCATATATTTT,TRBV2,.,TRBJ1-3,.
CASSHREETQYF,TGTGCCAGCTCCCACAGGGAAGAGACCCAGTACTTC,TRBV18,.,TRBJ2-5,.
CASSLDRGTQTQYF,TGTGCCAGCAGCTTAGACCGGGGGACCCAGACCCAGTACTTC,TRBV5-6,.,TRBJ2-5,.
CATTSGGSSSGFF,TGTGCCACTACTAGCGGGGGCTCGTCGAGCGGGTTCTTC,TRBV6-6,.,TRBJ2-1,TRBD2
CASSPLGQGGPLEQYF,TGTGCCAGCAGCCCCCTGGGACAGGGAGGACCTCTCGAGCAGTACTTC,TRBV7-6,.,TRBJ2-7,TRBD1
CASSLWGGSYNEQFF,TGTGCCAGCAGTTTATGGGGGGGCTCCTACAATGAGCAGTTCTTC,TRBV27,.,TRBJ2-1,TRBD2
CASRDSLNQPQHF,TGTGCCAGCCGGGACAGCCTCAATCAGCCCCAGCATTTT,TRBV2,.,TRBJ1-5,TRBD1
CASSSDTDTQYF,TGTGCCAGCAGCTCAGACACAGATACGCAGTATTTT,TRBV11-2,.,TRBJ2-3,.
CASSLVLVPYEQYF,TGTGCCAGCAGCTTGGTACTAGTTCCCTACGAGCAGTACTTC,TRBV5-6,once,TRBJ2-7,.
CASSYRTGPDQPQHF,TGTGCCAGCAGTTACAGGACAGGGCCCGATCAGCCCCAGCATTTT,TRBV6-5,.,TRBJ1-5,TRBD1
CASSNRQGRVHSNQPQHF,TGTGCCAGCAGCAATAGACAGGGCCGCGTCCATAGCAATCAGCCCCAGCATTTT,TRBV21-1,.,TRBJ1-5,.
CASSIGRAMSSYNEQFF,TGTGCCAGTAGTATCGGTAGGGCCATGAGCTCCTACAATGAGCAGTTCTTC,TRBV19,.,TRBJ2-1,.
CASSESLGGSSYNEQFF,TGCGCCAGCAGTGAGTCTTTGGGCGGGAGCTCCTACAATGAGCAGTTCTTC,TRBV10-2,.,TRBJ2-1,TRBD2
CASSPAGANTGELFF,TGTGCCAGTAGTCCAGCGGGAGCGAACACCGGGGAGCTGTTTTTT,TRBV19,.,TRBJ2-2,TRBD2
CASSLQGSLYEQYF,TGTGCCAGCAGCCTACAGGGATCTCTCTACGAGCAGTACTTC,TRBV6-6,.,TRBJ2-7,.
CASSPQGVDSPLHF,TGTGCCAGCTCACCCCAGGGGGTTGATTCACCCCTCCACTTT,TRBV18,few,TRBJ1-6,TRBD1
CASTLAGSSGANVLTF,TGTGCCAGCACTCTAGCGGGTAGCTCTGGGGCCAACGTCCTGACTTTC,TRBV2,.,TRBJ2-6,TRBD2
CASSPDRGSTGELFF,TGTGCCAGCAGCCCTGACAGGGGGAGCACCGGGGAGCTGTTTTTT,TRBV7-2,.,TRBJ2-2,TRBD1
CASSYVGYYGYTF,TGTGCCAGCAGTTACGTAGGTTACTATGGCTACACCTTC,TRBV6-5,.,TRBJ1-2,.
CASSLGAGGLRTEAFF,TGTGCCAGCAGCTTGGGGGCAGGGGGCCTTCGGACTGAAGCTTTCTTT,TRBV5-6,.,TRBJ1-1,TRBD1
CASSPWGDTGELFF,TGTGCCAGCAGCCCATGGGGGGACACCGGGGAGCTGTTTTTT,TRBV6-5,.,TRBJ2-2,.
CARSPWLAAYNEQFF,TGTGCCAGAAGTCCGTGGCTAGCGGCGTACAATGAGCAGTTCTTC,TRBV5-3,.,TRBJ2-1,TRBD2
CASSPLPGQGDGYTF,TGTGCCAGCTCACCGCTCCCTGGACAGGGGGATGGCTACACCTTC,TRBV18,.,TRBJ1-2,TRBD1